Reported below is one T cell receptor beta chain. The sample is drawn from a study of technical replicates of blood from a few donors. Only in-frame clones appear in the TCRdb table, and some are missing; sequencing was by immunoSEQ multiplex PCR. The table has tens of thousands of clones, roughly 94% seen once. The length of the CDR3 is 20 residues. CDR1 and CDR2 (germline): LGHNA, YSLEER. V trimming: 0 bases; J trimming: 7 bases; junction bases outside the gene matches: 12. The sample taken for sequencing was T cells isolated from PBMCs. The rearrangement links TRBV4-3 to TRBJ2-1, with 16 bases that match TRBD2. The clonotype was recovered from a human donor in good health. This CDR3 reads CASSQDPGLAGGPRGNEQFF. In nucleotides, the CDR3 is TGCGCCAGCAGCCAAGATCCGGGACTAGCGGGAGGGCCTAGGGGGAATGAGCAGTTCTTC.